Below are 27 T cell receptor beta chains sequenced from a single sample in a study of blood T cells in healthy people across ages. A second PCR, run for about 7 to 11 cycles, used a sample-barcoded 5' primer plus a J-beta primer mix. Using its own MiXCR run on the 5' RACE reads, TCRdb lists one record per CDR3 protein. This repertoire shows over 1,200,000 distinct CDR3 sequences, almost 60% found once; its top ten account for over 5%. Specimen: blood. All receptors derive from a man aged 18 to 30 in good health.

The genes are TRBV7-2 and TRBJ2-3, with D tentatively TRBD1 (5 bases). The CDR3 totals 13 residues. V lost 5 bases and J lost 10, with 16 bases in between. CDR1 is SGHTA and CDR2 is FQGNSA in the germline V gene. The DNA for the CDR3 is TGTGCCAGCAGCCCGGAGACAGCTTGGCCGCAGTATTTT. Translating it yields CASSPETAWPQYF.

V gene TRBV4-2 combines with J gene TRBJ2-3; no clear D. V lost 2 bases and J lost 7, with 7 bases in between. The germline V gene has CDR1 LGHNA and CDR2 YNFKEQ. CDR3 size: 12 residues. In DNA, the CDR3 is TGTGCCAGCAGCCAACAGCTTAATACGCAGTATTTT. It yields the protein CASSQQLNTQYF.

The chain carries TRBV6-1 and TRBJ2-4, with a possible D match to TRBD1 (6 bases). In germline, CDR1 is MNHNS, CDR2 SASEGT. The V end was cut by 4 bases, the J end by 1 base, with 11 bases between. This CDR3 spans 15 amino acids. CDR3: CASSGAGVAKNIQYF. The CDR3 DNA reads TGTGCCAGCAGTGGGGCAGGGGTCGCCAAAAACATTCAGTACTTC.

CDR3 amino acids: CASSQTPGQGNEKLFF. The CDR3 coding sequence is TGCGCCAGCAGCCAAACTCCGGGACAGGGGAATGAAAAACTGTTTTTT. The chain recombines TRBV4-3 with TRBJ1-4; 10 nucleotides line up with TRBD1. This CDR3 region has 16 residues. V was clipped by 2 bases and J by 5 bases; unmatched bases: 5. Germline V CDR1 and CDR2: LGHNA, YSLEER.

This clonotype was detected only a few times. The chain combines TRBV27 with TRBJ2-7; D call uncertain. Germline CDR1 reads MNHEY; CDR2 reads SMNVEV (reference sequence). Between the trimmed V and J ends, which lost 1 base and 2 bases, there was a span of 12 bases. The CDR3 is made up of 15 amino acids. The CDR3 loop is CASSLYQIGTYEQYF. In nucleotides, the CDR3 is TGTGCCAGCAGTTTATACCAAATTGGGACCTACGAGCAGTACTTC.

This clonotype was detected a few times. The V call is TRBV20-1, the J call TRBJ2-3; D unclear. The V gene lost 2 bases and the J gene lost 0 bases, with 12 bases spanning the gap. CDR3 size: 15 residues. The germline V gene has CDR1 DFQATT and CDR2 SNEGSKA (reference sequence). The chain's CDR3 is CSARLDGSSTDTQYF. CDR3 nucleotides: TGCAGTGCTAGACTAGACGGATCTAGCACAGATACGCAGTATTTT.

This sequence joins TRBV20-1 and TRBJ2-7; 9 bases fit TRBD2. There are 15 residues in the CDR3. The germline V gene has CDR1 DFQATT and CDR2 SNEGSKA (reference sequence). J gave up 2 bases and V 0 bases, and 5 bases lay outside the gene matches. CDR3 residues: CSARDRTSATYEQYF. CDR3 sequence (DNA): TGCAGTGCTAGAGATAGGACTAGCGCTACCTACGAGCAGTACTTC.

As for this clonotype: Compared with germline, one end of the junction differs, possibly owing to a read error. The rearrangement links TRBV6-1 to TRBJ2-2; the D gene is possibly TRBD2 (6 bases). Looked up from germline, CDR1 is MNHNS and CDR2 is SASEGT. The CDR3 consists of 15 residues. The CDR3 DNA sequence: TGTGCCGGCAGCGAAATAGCGGTGAACACCGGGGAGCTGTTTTTT. It specifies CAGSEIAVNTGELFF.

The genes are TRBV5-1 and TRBJ2-2; 8 nucleotides agree with TRBD2. This CDR3 has 18 residues. Per the germline V gene, CDR1 is SGHRS and CDR2 is YFSETQ. V was clipped by 4 bases and J by 4 bases; unmatched bases: 15. The CDR3 bases are TGCGCCAGCAGCCCCCCGCAGCGGGGGAAAATCAGCACCGGGGAGCTGTTTTTT. This codes for CASSPPQRGKISTGELFF.

The J gene is TRBJ2-3, the V gene TRBV5-1, with 9 bases fitting TRBD2. There are 16 residues in the CDR3. From germline, CDR1 is SGHRS and CDR2 YFSETQ. Trimming removed 1 base from V and 2 bases from J; junction bases left unmatched: 5. CDR3: CASSLLERGDTDTQYF. CDR3 bases: TGCGCCAGCAGCTTGCTCGAGCGGGGGGACACAGATACGCAGTATTTT.

This clonotype was picked up a small number of times. The V gene is TRBV7-2, the J gene TRBJ2-1; 7 bases are a match to TRBD2. The CDR3 extends over 17 amino acids. The germline CDR1 and CDR2 sequences are SGHTA and FQGNSA. V shed 5 bases and J 0 bases; nucleotides not matched to a gene: 10. CDR3 region: CASSQRLAQSSYNEQFF. CDR3 nucleotide sequence: TGTGCCAGCAGCCAAAGACTAGCCCAAAGCTCCTACAATGAGCAGTTCTTC.

This clonotype was counted between two and nine times. The rearrangement joins TRBV28 to TRBJ1-6; no firm D call. With 5 bases removed from V and 2 bases from J, the gap between germline ends came to 10 bases. The CDR3 spans 15 residues. Germline-derived CDR1 and CDR2 are MDHEN and SYDVKM. The CDR3 loop reads CASSPDGTYNSPLHF. The DNA of the CDR3 is TGTGCCAGCAGTCCTGATGGGACCTATAATTCACCCCTCCACTTT.

The chain joins TRBV7-2 to TRBJ2-1; D ambiguous. CDR1 and CDR2 from the germline V gene are SGHTA and FQGNSA. The CDR3 extends over 13 amino acids. Deletions cut 5 bases from V and 5 bases from J, with 10 bases between. The CDR3 sequence: CASSPPPDNEQFF. CDR3 nucleotide sequence: TGTGCCAGCAGCCCCCCCCCGGACAATGAGCAGTTCTTC.

This clonotype occurred a few times. The chain combines TRBV6-2 or TRBV6-3 with TRBJ2-6; tentative D call: TRBD2 (6 bases). Germline CDR1 is MNHEY and CDR2 is SVGEGT. There are 18 residues in the CDR3. The V end was cut by 4 bases, the J end by 4 bases, with 20 bases between. The CDR3 protein is CASSSPGLQHSGANVLTF. The CDR3 bases are TGTGCCAGCAGTTCTCCGGGACTCCAGCATTCAGGGGCCAACGTCCTGACTTTC.

The V and J genes are TRBV7-2 and TRBJ2-1, with 9 bases aligning to TRBD2. Germline-derived CDR1 and CDR2 are SGHTA and FQGNSA. The CDR3 covers 15 residues. V was pared by 5 bases and J by 7 bases, with 9 bases of the junction left unmatched. The CDR3 spells CASSLRGGGDNEQFF. The CDR3 bases are TGTGCCAGCAGCCTTAGGGGCGGGGGGGATAATGAGCAGTTCTTC.

The V and J genes are TRBV4-1 and TRBJ1-5, with D tentatively TRBD1 (5 bases). V was clipped by 3 bases and J by 3 bases, with 12 bases between them. Germline CDR1 MGHRA, CDR2 YSYEKL. The CDR3 is 15 amino acids. The CDR3 DNA reads TGCGCCAGCAGCCAGGATGGACAAAACAATCAGCCCCAGCATTTT. Translating it yields CASSQDGQNNQPQHF.

This sequence joins TRBV29-1 and TRBJ2-3; the D gene is possibly TRBD2 (7 bases). Looked up from germline, CDR1 is SQVTM and CDR2 is ANQGSEA. Trimming cost V 5 bases and J 6 bases, with 21 bases left between them. The CDR3 loop spans 15 amino acids. Here the CDR3 reads CSVLSLRGQTDTQYF. CDR3 bases: TGCAGCGTTTTAAGTTTGCGGGGGCAGACGGATACGCAGTATTTT.

The chain joins TRBV20-1 to TRBJ2-3, with D possibly TRBD1 on 5 matching bases. Trimming took 3 bases from V and 4 from J, leaving 11 bases between them. Per the germline V gene, CDR1 is DFQATT and CDR2 is SNEGSKA (reference sequence). CDR3 length: 13 amino acids. The chain's CDR3 is CSARDKGSDTQYF. The CDR3 coding sequence is TGCAGTGCTAGGGACAAGGGTTCAGATACGCAGTATTTT.

This clonotype has a handful of counts. The chain uses TRBV29-1 and TRBJ2-3; 9 bases align to TRBD1. The CDR3 runs to 13 residues. CDR1 is SQVTM and CDR2 is ANQGSEA in the germline V gene. J gave up 7 bases and V 8 bases, and 10 bases lay outside the gene matches. The CDR3 loop is CSLRTGEGNTQYF. The CDR3 nucleotides are TGCAGCCTAAGGACAGGGGAGGGTAATACGCAGTATTTT.

This chain joins TRBV4-1 and TRBJ1-1; D call uncertain. From germline, CDR1 is MGHRA and CDR2 YSYEKL. This CDR3 has 14 residues. V lost 4 bases to trimming and J lost 0 bases, with 9 bases between them. CDR3 protein: CASSPVEMNTEAFF. The CDR3 DNA is TGCGCCAGCAGCCCTGTGGAGATGAACACTGAAGCTTTCTTT.

This clonotype was detected only once. The V and J genes are TRBV11-2 and TRBJ1-5, with 8 bases identical to TRBD1. V was clipped by 0 bases and J by 2 bases; unmatched bases: 3. This CDR3 region has 16 residues. The V gene's germline CDR1 is SGHAT and CDR2 FQNNGV. CDR3 region: CASSLDTGGGNQPQHF. CDR3 in DNA: TGTGCCAGCAGCTTAGATACAGGGGGAGGCAATCAGCCCCAGCATTTT.

This clonotype was seen once. V is TRBV3-1 and J is TRBJ2-1; the D is unclear. Trimming took 4 bases from V and 5 from J, leaving 9 bases between them. Germline values: CDR1 LGHDT, CDR2 YNNKEL (reference sequence). The CDR3 is 13 residues long. This chain's CDR3 is CASSRWENNEQFF. For the CDR3, the DNA is TGTGCCAGCAGCCGCTGGGAAAACAATGAGCAGTTCTTC.

The CDR3 coding sequence is TGTGCCAGCAGCCCCATAGGACAGGGGAACACAGATACGCAGTATTTT. Translated: CASSPIGQGNTDTQYF. This chain joins TRBV4-2 and TRBJ2-3; 9 bases align to TRBD1. V trimming: 4 bases; J trimming: 2 bases; junction bases outside the gene matches: 7. This CDR3 is built from 16 residues. The germline V gene encodes CDR1 LGHNA and CDR2 YNFKEQ.

The J gene is TRBJ2-6, the V gene TRBV12-3 or TRBV12-4; D gene unclear. The CDR3 runs 18 residues. V lost 3 bases and J lost 0, with 15 bases in between. Written as DNA, the CDR3 is TGTGCCAGCAGTTTGCGTGCAGCGCTAGACTCTGGGGCCAACGTCCTGACTTTC. Translated, it gives CASSLRAALDSGANVLTF.

This chain joins TRBV28 and TRBJ2-5; TRBD2 is a possible D gene (5 bases). Trimming removed 4 bases at V and 9 bases at J, with 15 bases between. The CDR3 has 13 amino acids. Germline V gene data show CDR1 as MDHEN and CDR2 as SYDVKM. The CDR3 loop is CASSSKSERAQYF. DNA of the CDR3: TGTGCCAGCAGTTCAAAGTCAGAGAGGGCCCAGTACTTC.

The chain joins TRBV18 to TRBJ2-5, with 7 bases identical to TRBD1. CDR3 length: 16 amino acids. With 0 bases clipped from V and 2 bases from J, the junction kept 6 bases outside the gene matches. From germline, CDR1 is KGHSH and CDR2 LQKENI. The CDR3 region is CASSPPNRGRQETQYF. CDR3 DNA sequence: TGTGCCAGCTCACCACCTAACAGGGGAAGGCAAGAGACCCAGTACTTC.

The rearrangement uses TRBV6-2 or TRBV6-3 and TRBJ2-4, with D perhaps matching TRBD1 or TRBD2 (6 bases each). The CDR3 spans 13 residues. Germline V CDR1 and CDR2: MNHEY, SVGEGT. V was pared by 6 bases and J by 13 bases, with 19 bases between. CDR3 sequence reads: CASSHRGPWEQYF. The CDR3 bases are TGTGCCAGCAGCCACCGGGGGCCTTGGGAGCAGTACTTC.